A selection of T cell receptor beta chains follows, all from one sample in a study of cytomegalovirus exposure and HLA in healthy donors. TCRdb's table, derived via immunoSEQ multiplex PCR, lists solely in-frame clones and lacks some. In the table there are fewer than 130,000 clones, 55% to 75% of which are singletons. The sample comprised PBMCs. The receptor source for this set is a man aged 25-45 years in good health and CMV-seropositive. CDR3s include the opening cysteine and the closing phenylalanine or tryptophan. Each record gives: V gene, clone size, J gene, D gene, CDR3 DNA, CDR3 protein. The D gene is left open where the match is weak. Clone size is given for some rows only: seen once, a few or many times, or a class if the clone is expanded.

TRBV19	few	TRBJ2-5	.	TGTGCCAGTAGTATTACAGGGTGGGAGACCCAGTACTTC	CASSITGWETQYF
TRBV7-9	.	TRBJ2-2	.	TGTGCCAGCGGCCAACCGGGACTCGCGAACACCGGGGAGCTGTTTTTT	CASGQPGLANTGELFF
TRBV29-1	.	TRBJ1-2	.	TGCAGCGTTGTTTCGGCTAACTATGGCTACACCTTC	CSVVSANYGYTF
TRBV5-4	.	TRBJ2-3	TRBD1	TGTGCCAGCAGCCAGGGACAGGCGGAAACAGATACGCAGTATTTT	CASSQGQAETDTQYF
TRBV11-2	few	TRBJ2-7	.	TGTGCCAGCAGAATTGCGGGACGCCTATCCTACGAGCAGTACTTC	CASRIAGRLSYEQYF
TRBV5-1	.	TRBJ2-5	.	TGCGCCAGCCGCCAAGGGGCAGGGGAAGAGACCCAGTACTTC	CASRQGAGEETQYF
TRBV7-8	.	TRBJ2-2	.	TGTGCCAGCAGCTTTGACAGCACCGGGGAGCTGTTTTTT	CASSFDSTGELFF
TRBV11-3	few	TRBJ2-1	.	TGTGCCAGCAGCTCCGACGGTGTGGGGGGCAATGAGCAGTTCTTC	CASSSDGVGGNEQFF
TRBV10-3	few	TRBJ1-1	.	TGTGCCATCAGTGAGTCCGGGACTCCTAAAGCTTTCTTT	CAISESGTPKAFF
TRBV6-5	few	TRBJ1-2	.	TGTGCCAGCGGGGGATCCGGGGGGTATGGCTACACCTTC	CASGGSGGYGYTF
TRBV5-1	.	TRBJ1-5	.	TGCGCCAGCAGGACTACGACAGGTGCCAATCAGCCCCAGCATTTT	CASRTTTGANQPQHF
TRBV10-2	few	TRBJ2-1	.	TGCGCCAGCAGTAGGACTAACGTAGTCCATGAGCAGTTCTTC	CASSRTNVVHEQFF
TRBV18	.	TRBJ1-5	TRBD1	TGTGCCAGCACCCCACCGGGACAGGGGCATCAGCCCCAGCATTTT	CASTPPGQGHQPQHF
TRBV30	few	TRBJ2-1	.	TGTGCCTGGAACAGGGATTTCTCCTACAATGAGCAGTTCTTC	CAWNRDFSYNEQFF
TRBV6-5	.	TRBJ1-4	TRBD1	TGTGCCAGCCTGACAGGGGATAGCGAAAAACTGTTTTTT	CASLTGDSEKLFF
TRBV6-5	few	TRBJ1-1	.	TGTGCCAGTAGGGACTCTCTTCTTAGGAACACTGAAGCTTTCTTT	CASRDSLLRNTEAFF
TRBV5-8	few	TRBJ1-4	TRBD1	TGTGCCAGCAGCCCTGGGGTTGAGACAGGGTATAATGAAAAACTGTTTTTT	CASSPGVETGYNEKLFF
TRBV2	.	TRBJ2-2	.	TGTGCCAGCAGACTCAATCCGGGATCAGGGGCCGGGGAGCTGTTTTTT	CASRLNPGSGAGELFF
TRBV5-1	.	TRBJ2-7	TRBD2	TGCGCCAGCAGCTTGGGGGGCGGGGGAACGTACGAGCAGTACTTC	CASSLGGGGTYEQYF
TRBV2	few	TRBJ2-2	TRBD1	TGTGCCAGCAGCTATATTCGACAGGGGACCGGGGAGCTGTTTTTT	CASSYIRQGTGELFF
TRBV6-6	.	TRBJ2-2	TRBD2	TGTGCCAGCAGTTACCCGGGGGGCACCGGGGAGCTGTTTTTT	CASSYPGGTGELFF
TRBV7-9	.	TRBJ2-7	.	TGTGCCAGCAGCCCGACCGGGGGCTACGAGCAGTACTTC	CASSPTGGYEQYF
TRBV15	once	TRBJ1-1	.	TGTGCCACCAGTCTTTTACCAGTTAACACTGAAGCTTTCTTT	CATSLLPVNTEAFF
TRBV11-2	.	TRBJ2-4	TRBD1	TGTGCCAGCAGCTTAAGACAGGGTTTACCTGACATTCAGTACTTC	CASSLRQGLPDIQYF
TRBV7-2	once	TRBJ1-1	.	TGTGCCAGCAGCTCATGGGGCCTTTACACTGAAGCTTTCTTT	CASSSWGLYTEAFF
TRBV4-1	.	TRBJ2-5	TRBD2	TGCGCCAGCAGCCAACTCCCGACTAGCGGGGCGGAGACCCAGTACTTC	CASSQLPTSGAETQYF
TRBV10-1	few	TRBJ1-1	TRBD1	TGCGCCAGCAGTGAGTCGTCAGGGGGAACTGAAGCTTTCTTT	CASSESSGGTEAFF
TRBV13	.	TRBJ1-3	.	TGTGCCAGCAGCTCCTTATTACTACAGGGATCTGGAAACACCATATATTTT	CASSSLLLQGSGNTIYF
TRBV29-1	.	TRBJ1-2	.	TGCAGCGTTGAAAGGGACAATGGCTACACCTTC	CSVERDNGYTF
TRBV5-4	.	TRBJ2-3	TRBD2	TGTGCCAGCAGCTTGAGCGGGACCGATACGCAGTATTTT	CASSLSGTDTQYF
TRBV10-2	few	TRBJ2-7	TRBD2	TGCGCCAGCGGCATACTAGCGGGGGGACCGTACGAGCAGTACTTC	CASGILAGGPYEQYF
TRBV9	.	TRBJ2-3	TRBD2	TGTGCCAGCAGCGTCGGACTAGCGGGGGGGAGCACAGATACGCAGTATTTT	CASSVGLAGGSTDTQYF
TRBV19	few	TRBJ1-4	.	TGTGCCAGTAGTTTACGCGAGAATGAAAAACTGTTTTTT	CASSLRENEKLFF
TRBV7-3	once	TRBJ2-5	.	TGTGCCAGCAGCCCGGGTGGACAAGAGTCCCAGTACTTC	CASSPGGQESQYF
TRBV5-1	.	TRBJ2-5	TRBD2	TGCGCCAGCAGCTTGGGAGCGGGGGTGCCTCAAGAGACCCAGTACTTC	CASSLGAGVPQETQYF
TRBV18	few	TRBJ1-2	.	TGTGCCAGCTCACCAGACAGGAACTATGGCTACACCTTC	CASSPDRNYGYTF
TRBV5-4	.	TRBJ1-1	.	TGTGCCAGCAGCTTGGCGGTCAGGGGCACTGAAGCTTTCTTT	CASSLAVRGTEAFF
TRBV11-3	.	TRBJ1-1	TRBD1	TGTGCCAGCAGCCGATCGGGACAGGGAGGCGGAACTGAAGCTTTCTTT	CASSRSGQGGGTEAFF
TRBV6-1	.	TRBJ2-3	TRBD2	TGTGCCAGCAGAAGGGGAGGGGATCAGTATTTT	CASRRGGDQYF
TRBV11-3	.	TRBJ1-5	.	TGTGCCAGCAGCTTTCCCAGGGGAAGCAATCAGCCCCAGCATTTT	CASSFPRGSNQPQHF
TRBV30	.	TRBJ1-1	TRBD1	TGTGCCTGGCAGGACAGGGTCTGTACTGAAGCTTTCTTT	CAWQDRVCTEAFF
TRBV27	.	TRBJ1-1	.	TGTGCCAGCAGTTCCCATAGTTCAGGGCGGATTACTGAAGCTTTCTTT	CASSSHSSGRITEAFF
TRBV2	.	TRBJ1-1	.	TGTGCGGCACGGGCAGGACAGTGGAACACTGAAGCTTTCTTT	CAARAGQWNTEAFF
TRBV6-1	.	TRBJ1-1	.	TGTGCCAGCAGGACGGGAGGGGGCACTGAAGCTTTCTTT	CASRTGGGTEAFF
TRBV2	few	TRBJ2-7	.	TGTGCCAGCAGTGAAAATCGAGACAGTTACGAGCAGTACTTC	CASSENRDSYEQYF
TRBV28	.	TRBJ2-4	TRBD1	TGTGCCAGCAGTTCCCCGGGACAGGAAGCCAAAAACATTCAGTACTTC	CASSSPGQEAKNIQYF
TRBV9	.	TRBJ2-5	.	TGTGCCAGCAGCCGGTCCCCCTCAGGGATCCAAGAGACCCAGTACTTC	CASSRSPSGIQETQYF
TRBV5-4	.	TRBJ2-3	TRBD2	TGTGCCAGCAGCTTACCGGGACTAGCGGGGACAGATACGCAGTATTTT	CASSLPGLAGTDTQYF
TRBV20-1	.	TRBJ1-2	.	TGCAGTGCTAGTGCCAGCTATGGCTACACCTTC	CSASASYGYTF